The 23 T cell receptor beta chains below come from one sample, sequenced in a study of blood T cell repertoires in COVID-19. TCRdb keeps only in-frame clones here, not all; method: immunoSEQ multiplex PCR. The data contain 200,000 to 300,000 clones, around 90% of them singletons. Material: peripheral blood. These receptors came from a man between 60 and 70 years old who had recovered from COVID-19.

This clone was seen only a few times. This chain uses TRBV5-4 with TRBJ2-1; D unresolved. The germline CDR1 and CDR2 sequences are SGHNT and YYREEE (reference sequence). There are 14 residues in the CDR3. V lost 1 base and J 10 bases, leaving 15 bases between the germline ends. CDR3 nucleotide sequence: TGTGCCAGCAGCTTGTCTTCAGCTACCAGGGAGCAGTTCTTC. Encoded protein: CASSLSSATREQFF.

V is TRBV3-1 (or the pseudogene TRBV3-2) and J is TRBJ2-3; D possibly corresponds to TRBD1 (6 bases). The CDR3 extends over 11 amino acids. Germline values: CDR1 LGHDT, CDR2 YNNKEL (reference sequence). V lost 9 bases to trimming and J lost 14 bases, with 18 bases between them. CDR3 DNA sequence: TGTGCCAGTACAACCGGGACAATGCTGTATTTT. It codes for CASTTGTMLYF.

This clone was counted once. V is TRBV4-2 and J is TRBJ1-2; D gene ambiguous. The V gene lost 0 bases and the J gene lost 7 bases, with 15 bases spanning the gap. The germline V gene encodes CDR1 LGHNA and CDR2 YNFKEQ. CDR3 length equals 15 residues. This CDR3 is CASSQDPGRGGGYTF. For the CDR3, the DNA is TGTGCCAGCAGCCAAGATCCGGGAAGAGGAGGTGGCTACACCTTC.

This chain joins TRBV5-6 and TRBJ2-1; 8 nucleotides align to TRBD2. Trimming removed 2 bases from V and 10 bases from J; junction bases left unmatched: 14. This CDR3 region has 16 residues. Germline-derived CDR1 and CDR2 are SGHDT and YYEEEE. The CDR3 DNA follows: TGTGCCAGCAGCTTCCCGAACAAGCGGGGGTACATAGAGCAGTTCTTC. This gives the protein CASSFPNKRGYIEQFF. Full variable domain (outside the CDR3, taken from reference TRBV5-6 and TRBJ2-1): DAGVTQSPTHLIKTRGQQVTLRCSPKSGHDTVSWYQQALGQGPQFIFQYYEEEERQRGNFPDRFSGHQFPNYSSELNVNALLLGDSALYLCASSFPNKRGYIEQFFGPGTRLTVL.

This clone was observed many times. The J gene is TRBJ1-4, the V gene TRBV4-2; D gene unclear. Trimming shortened V by 0 bases and J by 5 bases, and 10 bases separated the two germline ends. The germline V gene has CDR1 LGHNA and CDR2 YNFKEQ. This CDR3 contains 15 residues. The CDR3 sequence is CASSQDGRWNEKLFF. DNA of the CDR3: TGTGCCAGCAGCCAAGACGGGAGGTGGAATGAAAAACTGTTTTTT.

The sample holds one count of this clone. The J gene is TRBJ2-3, the V gene TRBV6-6; 8 nucleotides line up with TRBD2. Trimming cost V 6 bases and J 2 bases; bases outside gene matches: 7. The CDR3 extends over 15 amino acids. Germline CDR1 MNHNY, CDR2 SVGAGI (reference sequence). Written as DNA, the CDR3 is TGTGCCAGCAGCCGGAGCGGGGGATCCACAGATACGCAGTATTTT. It translates to CASSRSGGSTDTQYF.

The rearrangement joins TRBV6-5 to TRBJ2-7; a possible D gene is TRBD1 (6 bases). Trimming took 5 bases from V and 0 from J, leaving 8 bases between them. Per the germline V gene, CDR1 is MNHEY and CDR2 is SVGAGI. The CDR3 is 13 residues long. As DNA, the CDR3 is TGTGCCAGCAGTCACAGGGCCTCCTACGAGCAGTACGTC. As protein: CASSHRASYEQYV.

This clone showed up just once. This chain links TRBV4-2 with TRBJ2-3; D is possibly TRBD1 (5 bases). The CDR3 spans 15 residues. Looked up from germline, CDR1 is LGHNA and CDR2 is YNFKEQ. V lost 4 bases and J 0 bases, leaving 11 bases between the germline ends. The CDR3 bases are TGTGCCAGCAGCCGGACATGGGCCAGCACAGATACGCAGTATTTT. It translates to CASSRTWASTDTQYF.

This clone was observed a handful of times. The chain carries TRBV6-5 and TRBJ2-4; possibly TRBD1 for D (6 bases). This CDR3 spans 15 amino acids. Germline-derived CDR1 and CDR2 are MNHEY and SVGAGI. V lost 5 bases, J lost 2 bases, and 13 bases lay in between. The CDR3 region is CASSRLQGTKNIQYF. For the CDR3, the DNA is TGTGCCAGCAGTAGGCTACAGGGAACCAAAAACATTCAGTACTTC.

The V call is TRBV6-5, the J call TRBJ2-7; 10 positions agree with TRBD1. CDR1 is MNHEY, CDR2 SVGAGI, per germline. Trimming cost V 0 bases and J 5 bases; bases outside gene matches: 7. The CDR3 runs to 16 residues. The CDR3 protein is CASSYSGQGSLDEQYV. Written as DNA, the CDR3 is TGTGCCAGCAGTTACTCGGGACAGGGGTCGCTGGACGAGCAGTACGTC.

This chain connects TRBV6-5 to TRBJ1-6; possible D gene TRBD1, 6 bases. V shed 4 bases and J shed 8 bases, with 18 bases lying between them. Germline CDR1 and CDR2: MNHEY and SVGAGI. This CDR3 has 16 amino acids. CDR3 in amino acids: CASSSLSGGAYSPLHF. In nucleotides, the CDR3 is TGTGCCAGCAGTTCCTTGTCGGGGGGGGCGTATTCACCCCTCCACTTT.

The genes are TRBV21-1 and TRBJ2-7; the table gives TRBD1 as D, unverified against the DNA. TRBV21-1 represents a pseudogene. The CDR3 has 15 residues. The CDR3 DNA follows: TGTGCCAGCAGCAATGACCGGCAGGGATCCTACGAGCAGTACTTC. Translating it yields CASSNDRQGSYEQYF.

The chain recombines TRBV3-1 (or the pseudogene TRBV3-2) with TRBJ1-3; 7 bases agree with TRBD1. With 0 bases clipped from V and 1 base from J, the junction kept 3 bases outside the gene matches. Germline loops: CDR1 LGHDT, CDR2 YNNKEL (reference sequence). This CDR3 is 16 amino acids long. The CDR3: CASSQDETGSGNTIYF. In DNA, the CDR3 is TGTGCCAGCAGCCAAGATGAGACAGGGTCTGGAAACACCATATATTTT.

This chain joins TRBV19 and TRBJ1-4; tentatively, D is TRBD1 (6 bases). This CDR3 region has 14 residues. Germline CDR1 is LNHDA and CDR2 is SQIVND (reference sequence). V lost 5 bases and J lost 8, with 15 bases in between. In nucleotides, the CDR3 is TGTGCCAGTAGTTCCGGGCAGGGGTGGGAAAAACTGTTTTTT. This sequence encodes CASSSGQGWEKLFF. Full variable domain (rest looked up from reference TRBV19 and TRBJ1-4): DGGITQSPKYLFRKEGQNVTLSCEQNLNHDAMYWYRQDPGQGLRLIYYSQIVNDFQKGDIAEGYSVSREKKESFPLTVTSAQKNPTAFYLCASSSGQGWEKLFFGSGTQLSVL.

The genes are TRBV7-6 and TRBJ2-5; 7 bases match TRBD2. The J segment lost 5 bases and the V segment lost 1 base, leaving 4 bases of the junction unmatched. The CDR3 is 14 amino acids. Germline assignment: CDR1 SGHVS and CDR2 FNYEAQ. The CDR3 region has the DNA TGTGCCAGCAGCTTAGGGACTAGTAAGGAGACCCAGTACTTC. It specifies CASSLGTSKETQYF.

The chain combines TRBV7-8 with TRBJ2-3; 7 nucleotides line up with TRBD2. Germline values: CDR1 SGHVS, CDR2 FQNEAQ. With V trimmed by 5 bases and J by 2 bases, 7 bases remained unmatched. There are 15 residues in the CDR3. CDR3 protein: CASSLEGTNTDTQYF. CDR3 DNA: TGTGCCAGCAGCCTAGAAGGGACTAACACAGATACGCAGTATTTT. The full variable domain, its missing parts supplied by reference TRBV7-8 and TRBJ2-3, is GAGVSQSPRYKVAKRGQDVALRCDPISGHVSLFWYQQALGQGPEFLTYFQNEAQLDKSGLPSDRFFAERPEGSVSTLKIQRTQQEDSAVYLCASSLEGTNTDTQYFGPGTRLTVL.

The CDR3 DNA sequence: TGCGCCAGCAGCTTGGCGTCGGCGGCTGAAGCTTTCTTT. Translation: CASSLASAAEAFF. The rearrangement joins TRBV5-1 to TRBJ1-1; D gene unclear. The CDR3 has 13 residues. Germline-derived CDR1 and CDR2 are SGHRS and YFSETQ. V was pared by 0 bases and J by 6 bases, with 9 bases between.

The chain combines TRBV9 with TRBJ1-2, with D tentatively TRBD1 (6 bases). The germline V and J ends were trimmed by 4 bases and 4 bases, with 17 bases remaining between them. The CDR3 is 15 amino acids. The germline CDR1 and CDR2 sequences are SGDLS and YYNGEE. This chain's CDR3 is CASSLNRAGGYGYTF. In nucleotides, the CDR3 is TGTGCCAGCAGCCTCAACAGGGCGGGGGGCTATGGCTACACCTTC. Using reference TRBV9 and TRBJ1-2 for the parts outside the CDR3, the full variable domain is DSGVTQTPKHLITATGQRVTLRCSPRSGDLSVYWYQQSLDQGLQFLIQYYNGEERAKGNILERFSAQQFPDLHSELNLSSLELGDSALYFCASSLNRAGGYGYTFGSGTRLTVV.

The chain links TRBV18 to TRBJ2-7; 8 bases map to TRBD1. From germline, CDR1 is KGHSH and CDR2 LQKENI. The CDR3 extends over 15 amino acids. V trimming: 3 bases; J trimming: 0 bases; junction bases outside the gene matches: 4. The CDR3 loop reads CASSPDRAPSYEQYF. CDR3 coding DNA: TGTGCCAGCTCACCGGACAGGGCCCCCTCCTACGAGCAGTACTTC.

The chain recombines TRBV6-5 with TRBJ1-1; 8 bases match TRBD1. The germline CDR1 and CDR2 sequences are MNHEY and SVGAGI. This CDR3 is built from 14 residues. Losses at the gene ends were 11 bases for V and 2 bases for J; bases not matched to a gene: 10. CDR3 region: CAGGPDRVNTEAFF. The CDR3 coding sequence is TGTGCCGGGGGCCCGGACAGGGTCAACACTGAAGCTTTCTTT.

The genes are TRBV3-1 (or the pseudogene TRBV3-2) and TRBJ1-1; D is unclear. The CDR3 spans 11 residues. Trimming pared 2 bases from V and 5 bases from J, leaving 3 bases between. CDR1 LGHDT and CDR2 YNNKEL come from the germline V gene (reference sequence). In nucleotides, the CDR3 is TGTGCCAGCAGCCAACGTACTGAAGCTTTCTTT. It yields the protein CASSQRTEAFF.

The chain links TRBV18 to TRBJ2-3; 7 nucleotides align to TRBD2. The CDR3 is 16 amino acids. Germline CDR1 is KGHSH and CDR2 is LQKENI. J was trimmed by 0 bases and V by 6 bases; bases with no gene match: 9. CDR3 bases: TGTGCCAGCTCCCGCGGGGGAGGTACAAGCACAGATACGCAGTATTTT. Its protein product is CASSRGGGTSTDTQYF.

The genes are TRBV4-1 and TRBJ2-7, with 10 bases matching TRBD1. CDR3 length equals 16 residues. V dropped 0 bases and J dropped 1; count of bases not matched to a gene: 3. In germline, CDR1 is MGHRA, CDR2 YSYEKL. The CDR3 reads CASSQDGTGVSYEQYF. CDR3 sequence (DNA): TGCGCCAGCAGCCAAGATGGGACAGGGGTGTCCTACGAGCAGTACTTC.